The 31 T cell receptor beta chains reported below all come from one sample, sequenced in a study of blood T cell repertoires in COVID-19. TCRdb's table, derived via immunoSEQ multiplex PCR, lists solely in-frame clones and lacks some. The table lists roughly 150,000 clones, approximately 81% of them singletons. Sequencing was performed on peripheral blood. These receptors originate from a woman between 50 and 59 years old with COVID-19, enrolled during active disease.

The chain uses TRBV7-2 and TRBJ2-7, with 8 nucleotides matching TRBD2. CDR3 size: 16 residues. Germline loops: CDR1 SGHTA, CDR2 FQGNSA. Losses at the gene ends were 1 base for V and 5 bases for J; bases not matched to a gene: 10. The CDR3 reads CASSLDRGAGADEQYF. DNA for the CDR3: TGTGCCAGCAGCTTAGACCGTGGAGCGGGGGCGGACGAGCAGTACTTC.

This chain connects TRBV15 to TRBJ1-1, with 7 positions matching TRBD1. V lost 3 bases to trimming and J lost 1 base; unmatched junction nucleotides: 5. This CDR3 has 15 residues. The germline V gene has CDR1 LNHNV and CDR2 YYDKDF (reference sequence). Here the CDR3 reads CATSRTGTANTEAFF. CDR3 DNA sequence: TGTGCCACCAGCAGGACCGGGACAGCGAACACTGAAGCTTTCTTT.

In DNA, the CDR3 is TGTGCCAGCAGCTCTCCCGGCAGGGGAGCCTATGGCTACACCTTC. Its protein is CASSSPGRGAYGYTF. V usage is TRBV7-9 and J usage is TRBJ1-2; tentative D call: TRBD1 (6 bases). CDR1 SEHNR and CDR2 FQNEAQ come from the germline V gene (reference sequence). The V gene lost 4 bases and the J gene lost 4 bases, with 16 bases spanning the gap. The CDR3 totals 15 residues.

This clone was counted between two and nine times. The V call is TRBV6-5, the J call TRBJ1-2, with 7 bases that match TRBD1. The CDR3 contains 12 residues. V lost 4 bases, J lost 10 bases, and 6 bases stayed unmatched. The V gene's germline CDR1 is MNHEY and CDR2 SVGAGI. The CDR3 sequence: CASSSTGNYYTF. The CDR3 DNA sequence: TGTGCCAGCAGTTCGACAGGGAACTACTACACCTTC.

This CDR3 is CASRYDRNTEAFF. CDR3 DNA: TGTGCCAGCAGGTACGACAGGAACACTGAAGCTTTCTTT. The genes are TRBV7-6 and TRBJ1-1, with D possibly matching TRBD1 (5 bases). V lost 6 bases to trimming and J lost 1 base, with 9 bases between them. The V gene's germline CDR1 is SGHVS and CDR2 FNYEAQ. The CDR3 totals 13 residues.

This rearrangement joins TRBV5-1 to TRBJ2-3, with D uncertain. With 8 bases removed from V and 4 bases from J, the gap between germline ends came to 20 bases. The CDR3 sequence is 15 residues long. Germline V gene lookup returns CDR1 SGHRS and CDR2 YFSETQ. The CDR3, as DNA: TGCGCCAGTGGAGAAACTTCTATCGACGCAGATACGCAGTATTTT. It encodes CASGETSIDADTQYF. Complete variable domain (other parts from reference TRBV5-1 and TRBJ2-3): KAGVTQTPRYLIKTRGQQVTLSCSPISGHRSVSWYQQTPGQGLQFLFEYFSETQRNKGNFPGRFSGRQFSNSRSEMNVSTLELGDSALYLCASGETSIDADTQYFGPGTRLTVL.

V and J are TRBV10-3 and TRBJ1-4; 9 bases map to TRBD1. Trimming at V came to 2 bases and at J to 6 bases, leaving 7 bases not matched to a gene. This CDR3 is 16 amino acids long. Germline CDR1 reads ENHRY; CDR2 reads SYGVKD. CDR3 sequence (DNA): TGTGCCATCAGTGAGAGTCTGGGACAGGGTTATGAAAAACTGTTTTTT. It is translated as CAISESLGQGYEKLFF.

The V gene is TRBV9, the J gene TRBJ2-7; 10 nucleotides line up with TRBD1. Germline V lookup: CDR1 SGDLS, CDR2 YYNGEE. The CDR3 length is 15 residues. V was clipped by 0 bases and J by 4 bases; unmatched bases: 4. The DNA of the CDR3 is TGTGCCAGCAGCGTAGCGCCGGGACAGGGGTACGAGCAGTACTTC. This translates into CASSVAPGQGYEQYF.

V and J are TRBV28 and TRBJ2-7; D perhaps matches TRBD1 (6 bases). The CDR3 is made up of 13 amino acids. Looked up from germline, CDR1 is MDHEN and CDR2 is SYDVKM. The V gene lost 5 bases and the J gene lost 2 bases, with 10 bases spanning the gap. The CDR3 DNA reads as TGTGCCAGCAGTCCAGGACAGACCTACGAGCAGTACTTC. Translation gives CASSPGQTYEQYF. Full variable domain (remainder filled in from reference TRBV28 and TRBJ2-7): DVKVTQSSRYLVKRTGEKVFLECVQDMDHENMFWYRQDPGLGLRLIYFSYDVKMKEKGDIPEGYSVSREKKERFSLILESASTNQTSMYLCASSPGQTYEQYFGPGTRLTVT.

The chain has TRBV29-1 and TRBJ1-1; no clear D. CDR1 and CDR2 from the germline V gene are SQVTM and ANQGSEA. This CDR3 has 14 amino acids. Deletions cut 2 bases from V and 6 bases from J, with 16 bases between. The CDR3 protein is CSVEKNSHPAEAFF. In DNA, the CDR3 is TGCAGCGTTGAAAAGAACAGCCATCCGGCTGAAGCTTTCTTT.

V is TRBV2 and J is TRBJ1-1; TRBD1 aligns across 11 bases. The CDR3 extends over 15 amino acids. Per the germline V gene, CDR1 is SNHLY and CDR2 is FYNNEI. J gave up 3 bases and V 4 bases, and 4 bases lay outside the gene matches. The CDR3 is CASSGGDRGYTEAFF. The CDR3 nucleotides read TGTGCCAGCAGTGGGGGGGACAGGGGGTACACTGAAGCTTTCTTT.

The chain couples TRBV5-6 to TRBJ2-5, with 10 bases lining up with TRBD1. The CDR3 is 18 amino acids. Germline CDR1 SGHDT, CDR2 YYEEEE. Trimming cost V 6 bases and J 5 bases; bases outside gene matches: 19. The CDR3 region is CASIFLTGGRSETETQYF. CDR3 DNA: TGTGCCAGCATATTCCTGACAGGGGGCAGGAGCGAGACTGAGACCCAGTACTTC.

This CDR3 is CASTPGSPSYFEQFF. The CDR3 nucleotides read TGTGCCAGCACCCCTGGCTCCCCTTCTTATTTTGAGCAGTTCTTC. The gene calls are TRBV7-3 and TRBJ2-1; D gene uncertain. V was cut by 7 bases and J by 9 bases, with 22 bases left in between. Germline assignment: CDR1 SGHTA and CDR2 FQGTGA. The CDR3 is 15 residues long. Full variable domain (outside the CDR3, taken from reference TRBV7-3 and TRBJ2-1): GAGVSQTPSNKVTEKGKYVELRCDPISGHTALYWYRQSLGQGPEFLIYFQGTGAADDSGLPNDRFFAVRPEGSVSTLKIQRTERGDSAVYLCASTPGSPSYFEQFFGPGTRLTVL.

The rearrangement links TRBV6-2 or TRBV6-3 to TRBJ2-1; 7 nucleotides align to TRBD1. Germline loops: CDR1 MNHEY, CDR2 SVGEGT. V lost 4 bases to trimming and J lost 0 bases; unmatched junction nucleotides: 18. The CDR3 length is 20 residues. The CDR3 coding sequence is TGTGCCAGCAGTTTAAGACAGGGCCTTTCTTCCTTGGCCTCCTACAATGAGCAGTTCTTC. Its protein product is CASSLRQGLSSLASYNEQFF.

Concerning this clone: The same CDR3 is also encoded by other DNA sequences in this sample. This sequence joins TRBV6-2 or TRBV6-3 and TRBJ1-5, with D perhaps matching TRBD1 (6 bases). Trimming left V 0 bases short and J 7 bases short, with 10 bases between. CDR3 length: 14 amino acids. From germline, CDR1 is MNHEY and CDR2 SVGEGT. CDR3 DNA sequence: TGTGCCAGCAGTTACTCTGGGGGCGGACAGCCCCAGCATTTT. It codes for CASSYSGGGQPQHF.

DNA of the CDR3: TGCGCCAGCAGCTTGTGGGCTAGCGACCAAGAGACCCAGTACTTC. It is translated as CASSLWASDQETQYF. This chain connects TRBV5-1 to TRBJ2-5, with D possibly being TRBD2 (6 bases). There are 15 residues in the CDR3. With 1 base removed from V and 0 bases from J, the gap between germline ends came to 10 bases. Looked up from germline, CDR1 is SGHRS and CDR2 is YFSETQ.

This clone was detected a few times. The chain carries TRBV28 and TRBJ2-2; TRBD1 matches 7 bases. This CDR3 is 14 amino acids long. The junction had 1 base not matched to a gene; V was cut back by 6 bases and J by 0 bases. Germline CDR1 is MDHEN and CDR2 is SYDVKM. The CDR3 sequence: CASRGTANTGELFF. The DNA of the CDR3 is TGTGCCAGCAGGGGGACAGCGAACACCGGGGAGCTGTTTTTT. Supplemented by reference TRBV28 and TRBJ2-2, the full variable domain reads DVKVTQSSRYLVKRTGEKVFLECVQDMDHENMFWYRQDPGLGLRLIYFSYDVKMKEKGDIPEGYSVSREKKERFSLILESASTNQTSMYLCASRGTANTGELFFGEGSRLTVL.

The sample holds one count of this clone. The rearrangement links TRBV20-1 to TRBJ2-3, with TRBD1 as a possible D gene (5 bases). Trimming took 3 bases from V and 2 from J, leaving 15 bases between them. Germline lookup yields CDR1 DFQATT and CDR2 SNEGSKA (reference sequence). The CDR3 is 15 residues long. CDR3 protein: CSASSTQGITDTQYF. In DNA, the CDR3 is TGCAGTGCTAGTTCCACCCAGGGAATCACAGATACGCAGTATTTT.

This chain connects TRBV9 to TRBJ2-2, with TRBD2 identical over 7 bases. This CDR3 has 15 amino acids. Unmatched junction bases numbered 6, after V lost 2 bases and J lost 5 bases. Germline assignment: CDR1 SGDLS and CDR2 YYNGEE. Written as DNA, the CDR3 is TGTGCCAGCAGCGTGCGTGGGGAGGGTACCGGGGAGCTGTTTTTT. Translation: CASSVRGEGTGELFF.

V usage is TRBV4-1 and J usage is TRBJ2-1; D unclear. V was cut by 1 base and J by 10 bases, with 8 bases left in between. Germline V CDR1 and CDR2: MGHRA, YSYEKL. This CDR3 spans 12 amino acids. Here the CDR3 reads CASSQGAQEQFF. As DNA, the CDR3 is TGCGCCAGCAGCCAAGGCGCCCAAGAGCAGTTCTTC.

The chain employs TRBV30 and TRBJ1-3; D may be TRBD1 (5 bases). The CDR3 loop spans 15 amino acids. From germline, CDR1 is GTSNPN and CDR2 SVGIG (reference sequence). The CDR3 loop reads CARGAKDSSGNTIYF. In DNA form, the CDR3 reads TGTGCTAGAGGAGCCAAAGACAGCTCTGGAAACACCATATATTTT.

This clone was recorded once. The chain couples TRBV7-9 to TRBJ2-3, with 9 nucleotides matching TRBD1. Per germline, CDR1 SEHNR and CDR2 FQNEAQ (reference sequence). V lost 2 bases and J lost 6; bases outside the gene matches: 6. CDR3 length equals 15 residues. The CDR3 spells CASSLTGGGKDTQYF. The CDR3, as DNA: TGTGCCAGCAGCTTAACAGGGGGCGGTAAGGATACGCAGTATTTT.

The genes are TRBV7-7 and TRBJ2-5; D is ambiguous. Germline CDR1 and CDR2: SSHAT and FNYEAQ (reference sequence). This CDR3 is built from 14 residues. Trimming removed 2 bases from V and 0 bases from J, with 7 bases in between. The CDR3 nucleotides are TGTGCCAGCAGCTTATCCGTGTACCAAGAGACCCAGTACTTC. Translation: CASSLSVYQETQYF.

V is TRBV20-1 and J is TRBJ2-5; possible D gene TRBD1, 7 bases. CDR3 length: 11 residues. Germline V gives CDR1 DFQATT, CDR2 SNEGSKA (reference sequence). The CDR3 DNA reads as TGCAGCAGGAGGGGGCTTGAGACCCAGTACTTC. Protein sequence: CSRRGLETQYF.

This chain joins TRBV7-9 and TRBJ2-7, with D maybe TRBD1 (5 bases). The CDR3 totals 16 residues. Looked up from germline, CDR1 is SEHNR and CDR2 is FQNEAQ (reference sequence). V was pared by 0 bases and J by 4 bases, with 16 bases between. This CDR3 reads CASSLAAQVLEYEQYF. The CDR3 nucleotides are TGTGCCAGCAGCTTAGCTGCACAGGTCCTCGAATACGAGCAGTACTTC. The whole variable domain, filled in from reference TRBV7-9 and TRBJ2-7, reads DTGVSQNPRHKITKRGQNVTFRCDPISEHNRLYWYRQTLGQGPEFLTYFQNEAQLEKSRLLSDRFSAERPKGSFSTLEIQRTEQGDSAMYLCASSLAAQVLEYEQYFGPGTRLTVT.

This clone was seen a single time. The CDR3 DNA reads TGCGCCAGCAGCCTACAGGGGGCGGGAAATGAGCAGTTCTTC. This gives the protein CASSLQGAGNEQFF. V is TRBV4-1 and J is TRBJ2-1; TRBD1 aligns across 9 bases. Germline V gene data show CDR1 as MGHRA and CDR2 as YSYEKL. The V segment lost 4 bases and the J segment 7 bases; nucleotides outside the gene matches: 5. CDR3 length equals 14 residues.

The chain is built from TRBV7-9 and TRBJ2-7; D ambiguous. The germline CDR1 and CDR2 sequences are SEHNR and FQNEAQ (reference sequence). V was shortened by 11 bases and J by 3 bases, with 17 bases between the two germline ends. The CDR3 consists of 13 residues. In nucleotides, the CDR3 is TGTGCCGTTCGTGAGGCGGCGAACTACGAGCAGTACTTC. The encoded protein is CAVREAANYEQYF. Combining the CDR3 with reference TRBV7-9 and TRBJ2-7 gives the whole variable domain DTGVSQNPRHKITKRGQNVTFRCDPISEHNRLYWYRQTLGQGPEFLTYFQNEAQLEKSRLLSDRFSAERPKGSFSTLEIQRTEQGDSAMYLCAVREAANYEQYFGPGTRLTVT.

This clone occurred a few times. This chain links TRBV4-3 with TRBJ2-3; 7 nucleotides match TRBD2. This CDR3 has 17 amino acids. Per the germline V gene, CDR1 is LGHNA and CDR2 is YSLEER. V lost 1 base and J lost 1; bases outside the gene matches: 8. CDR3 residues: CASSQAWGGTGTDTQYF. CDR3 in DNA: TGCGCCAGCAGCCAAGCCTGGGGGGGGACGGGCACAGATACGCAGTATTTT.

This chain links TRBV4-2 with TRBJ2-2; maybe TRBD2 (6 bases). CDR3 length: 18 residues. CDR1 LGHNA and CDR2 YNFKEQ come from the germline V gene. The ends were cut back, 2 bases at V and 0 bases at J, with 16 bases in the middle. CDR3 sequence (DNA): TGTGCCAGCAGCCAAACTTTCGTCTGGGGGGCGAACACCGGGGAGCTGTTTTTT. Residues: CASSQTFVWGANTGELFF.

This chain joins TRBV3-1 (or the pseudogene TRBV3-2) and TRBJ1-4; 9 nucleotides line up with TRBD1. CDR1 is LGHDT, CDR2 YNNKEL, per germline (reference sequence). This CDR3 comprises 14 residues. Trimming at V came to 6 bases and at J to 7 bases, leaving 6 bases not matched to a gene. The CDR3 DNA reads TGTGCCAGCAGTTACAGGGGGCCGTCTGAAAAACTGTTTTTT. Translated: CASSYRGPSEKLFF.

The V gene is TRBV28, the J gene TRBJ2-1, with 9 bases that match TRBD2. The CDR3 is 14 amino acids. V lost 10 bases, J lost 6 bases, and 10 bases stayed unmatched. Germline V gene data show CDR1 as MDHEN and CDR2 as SYDVKM. The CDR3 loop reads CATAGGSRSNEQFF. In nucleotides, the CDR3 is TGTGCCACCGCGGGGGGGTCGAGAAGCAATGAGCAGTTCTTC.